Following are 4 T cell receptor beta chains from one sample sequenced in a study of blood T cell repertoires in COVID-19. This table comes from immunoSEQ multiplex PCR, and its TCRdb copy is limited to in-frame clones, with some not included. The data show hundreds of thousands of clones, with roughly 89% seen just once and 7.8% held by the top ten. Sequenced input: peripheral blood. These receptors all stem from a woman in her fifties or sixties with COVID-19, enrolled during active disease.

This clone was counted only a few times. This chain uses TRBV5-4 with TRBJ1-1; perhaps TRBD1 as D (5 bases). Trimming removed 1 base from V and 6 bases from J, with 10 bases in between. CDR1 is SGHNT and CDR2 is YYREEE in the germline V gene (reference sequence). The CDR3 totals 13 residues. CDR3 protein: CASSLRTGAEAFF. The DNA of the CDR3 is TGTGCCAGCAGCTTGAGAACAGGCGCTGAAGCTTTCTTT.

The rearrangement joins TRBV3-1 (or the pseudogene TRBV3-2) to TRBJ2-7; D might be TRBD2 (5 bases). Per the germline V gene, CDR1 is LGHDT and CDR2 is YNNKEL (reference sequence). Trimming removed 1 base from V and 9 bases from J, with 16 bases in between. This CDR3 is built from 14 residues. The CDR3 DNA sequence: TGTGCCAGCAGCCAAGGCGGGCCACCTGGCGGGCAGTACTTC. This sequence encodes CASSQGGPPGGQYF.

J is TRBJ1-6 and V is TRBV5-4, with D possibly being TRBD1 (6 bases). There are 15 residues in the CDR3. Germline values: CDR1 SGHNT, CDR2 YYREEE (reference sequence). The V gene lost 5 bases and the J gene lost 7 bases, with 16 bases spanning the gap. CDR3 loop: CASRGTPGENSPLHF. CDR3 nucleotide sequence: TGTGCCAGCAGGGGGACACCAGGGGAAAATTCACCCCTCCACTTT.

In regard to this clone: At one of its ends the junction is not consistent with the germline gene, which may arise from a read error. The sample contains more than one DNA sequence encoding this CDR3. The V and J genes are TRBV7-3 and TRBJ2-7; 8 bases agree with TRBD1. Germline assignment: CDR1 SGHTA and CDR2 FQGTGA. This CDR3 contains 13 residues. CDR3 protein: CASSLTGGYEQYF. DNA for the CDR3: TGTGCCAGCAGCCTAACAGGGGGTTACGAGCAGTACTTC.